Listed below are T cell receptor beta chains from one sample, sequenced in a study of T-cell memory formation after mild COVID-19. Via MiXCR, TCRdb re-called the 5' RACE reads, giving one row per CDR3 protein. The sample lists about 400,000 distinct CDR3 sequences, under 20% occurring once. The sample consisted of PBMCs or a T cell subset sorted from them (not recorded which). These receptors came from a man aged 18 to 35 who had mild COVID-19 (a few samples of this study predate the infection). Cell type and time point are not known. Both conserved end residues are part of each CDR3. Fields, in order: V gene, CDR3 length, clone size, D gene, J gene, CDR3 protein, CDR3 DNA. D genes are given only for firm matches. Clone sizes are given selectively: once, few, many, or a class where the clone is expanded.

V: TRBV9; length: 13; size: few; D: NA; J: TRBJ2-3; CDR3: CASARTSTDTQYF; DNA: TGTGCCAGCGCCCGGACTAGCACAGATACGCAGTATTTT
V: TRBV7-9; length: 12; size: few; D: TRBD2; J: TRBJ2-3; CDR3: CASSYLAGLQYF; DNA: TGTGCCAGCAGCTACCTAGCGGGGCTCCAGTATTTT
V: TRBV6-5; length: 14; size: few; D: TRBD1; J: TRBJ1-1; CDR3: CASRAGTGVTEAFF; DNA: TGTGCCAGCAGGGCCGGGACAGGGGTCACTGAAGCTTTCTTT
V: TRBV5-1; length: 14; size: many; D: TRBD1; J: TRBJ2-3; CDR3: CASSLDRGKDTQYF; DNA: TGCGCCAGCAGCTTGGACAGGGGGAAGGATACGCAGTATTTT
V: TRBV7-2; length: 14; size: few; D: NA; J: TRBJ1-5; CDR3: CASGPGDSNQPQHF; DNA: TGTGCCAGCGGCCCAGGTGATAGCAATCAGCCCCAGCATTTT
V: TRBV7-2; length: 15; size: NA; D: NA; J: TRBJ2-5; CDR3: CASSLGGGLSETQYF; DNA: TGTGCCAGCAGCTTAGGTGGGGGGCTCTCGGAGACCCAGTACTTC
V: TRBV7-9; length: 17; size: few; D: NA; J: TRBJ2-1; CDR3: CASSAFQTPLVLESQFF; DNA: TGTGCCAGCAGCGCTTTTCAGACTCCTCTCGTGTTGGAATCGCAGTTCTTC
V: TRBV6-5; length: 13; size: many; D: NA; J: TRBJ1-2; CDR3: CASSVSGNYGYTF; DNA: TGTGCCAGCAGCGTCTCAGGGAACTATGGCTACACCTTC
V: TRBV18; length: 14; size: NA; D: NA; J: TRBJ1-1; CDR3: CASSPAQGNTEAFF; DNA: TGTGCCAGCTCACCGGCGCAGGGGAACACTGAAGCTTTCTTT
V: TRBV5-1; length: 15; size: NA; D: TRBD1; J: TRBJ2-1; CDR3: CASSLGQGADNEQFF; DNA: TGCGCCAGCAGCTTGGGACAGGGGGCGGACAATGAGCAGTTCTTC
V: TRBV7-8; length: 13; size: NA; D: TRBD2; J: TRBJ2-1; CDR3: CASSSSGGDEQFF; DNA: TGTGCCAGCAGCTCTAGCGGGGGGGATGAGCAGTTCTTC
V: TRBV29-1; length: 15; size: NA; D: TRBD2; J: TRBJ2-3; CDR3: CSVARRSGGAGTQYF; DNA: TGCAGCGTTGCCCGGAGGAGCGGGGGAGCCGGGACGCAGTATTTT
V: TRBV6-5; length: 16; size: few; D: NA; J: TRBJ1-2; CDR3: CASSSPHLGEGYGYTF; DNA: TGTGCCAGCAGTTCCCCCCATCTTGGGGAAGGCTATGGCTACACCTTC
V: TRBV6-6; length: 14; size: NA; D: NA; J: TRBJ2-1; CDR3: CASSYSMEPNEQFF; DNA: TGTGCCAGCAGTTACTCGATGGAACCAAATGAGCAGTTCTTC
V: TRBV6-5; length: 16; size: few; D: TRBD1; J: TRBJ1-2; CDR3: CASSYMDREVGYGYTF; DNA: TGTGCCAGCAGTTACATGGACAGGGAGGTTGGCTATGGCTACACCTTC
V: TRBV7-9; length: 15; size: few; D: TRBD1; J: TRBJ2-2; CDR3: CASSDGTENTGELFF; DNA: TGTGCCAGCAGCGACGGGACAGAAAACACCGGGGAGCTGTTTTTT
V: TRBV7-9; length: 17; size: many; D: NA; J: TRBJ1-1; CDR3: CASSPASLWQANTEAFF; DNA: TGTGCCAGCAGCCCCGCCAGCCTTTGGCAGGCGAACACTGAAGCTTTCTTT
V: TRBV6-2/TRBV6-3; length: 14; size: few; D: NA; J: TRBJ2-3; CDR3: CASSYWQGTDTQYF; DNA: TGTGCCAGCAGTTACTGGCAGGGTACGGATACGCAGTATTTT
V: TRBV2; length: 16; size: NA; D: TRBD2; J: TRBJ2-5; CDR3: CASSSPLAGGSETQYF; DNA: TGTGCCAGCAGCTCACCACTAGCGGGGGGCTCAGAGACCCAGTACTTC
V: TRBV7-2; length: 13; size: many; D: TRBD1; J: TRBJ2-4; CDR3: CASSLSGQGFQYF; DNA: TGTGCCAGCAGCTTGTCCGGACAGGGGTTCCAGTACTTC
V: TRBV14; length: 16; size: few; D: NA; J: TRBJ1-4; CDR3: CASSQGVIGLGEKLFF; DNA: TGTGCCAGCAGCCAAGGAGTGATCGGCCTGGGTGAAAAACTGTTTTTT
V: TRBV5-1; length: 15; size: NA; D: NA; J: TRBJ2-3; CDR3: CASSSQAGRADTQYF; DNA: TGCGCCAGCAGCTCCCAGGCGGGGCGGGCAGATACGCAGTATTTT
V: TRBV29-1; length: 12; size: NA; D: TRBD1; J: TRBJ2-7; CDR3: CSVGDRLYEQYF; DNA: TGCAGCGTGGGGGACAGGCTCTACGAGCAGTACTTC
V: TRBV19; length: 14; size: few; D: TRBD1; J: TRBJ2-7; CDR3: CASTGTESSYEQYF; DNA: TGTGCCAGTACCGGGACAGAGAGCTCCTACGAGCAGTACTTC
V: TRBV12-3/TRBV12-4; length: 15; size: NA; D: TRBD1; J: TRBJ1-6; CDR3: CASRPQGNYNSPLHF; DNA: TGTGCCAGCAGACCACAGGGGAATTATAATTCACCCCTCCACTTT
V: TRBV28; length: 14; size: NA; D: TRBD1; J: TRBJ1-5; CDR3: CASIWTGGYQPQHF; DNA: TGTGCCAGCATCTGGACAGGGGGCTATCAGCCCCAGCATTTT
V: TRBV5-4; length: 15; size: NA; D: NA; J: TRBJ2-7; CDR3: CASSFKGYNSYEQYF; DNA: TGTGCCAGCAGCTTCAAAGGGTATAATTCCTACGAGCAGTACTTC
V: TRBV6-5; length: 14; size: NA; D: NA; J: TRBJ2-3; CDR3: CASSYEGDTDTQYF; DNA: TGTGCCAGCAGTTACGAGGGAGATACAGATACGCAGTATTTT
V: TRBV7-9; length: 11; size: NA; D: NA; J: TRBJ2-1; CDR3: CASSSSGKQFF; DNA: TGTGCCAGCAGCTCCTCCGGAAAACAGTTCTTC
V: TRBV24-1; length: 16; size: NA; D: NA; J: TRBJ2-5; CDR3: CATSDYMDGGGETQYF; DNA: TGTGCCACCAGTGATTACATGGACGGGGGCGGGGAGACCCAGTACTTC